This TCR beta chain came from a study of blood T cell repertoires in COVID-19. Measured with immunoSEQ multiplex PCR; TCRdb has only the in-frame clones, and not every one. The repertoire includes 400,000 to 500,000 clones, roughly 90% of them detected once, and less than 2% sits in the top ten. Trimming stripped 7 bases from V and 0 bases from J, with 12 bases between. Germline V gene lookup returns CDR1 LNHDA and CDR2 SQIVND (reference sequence). This CDR3 contains 15 residues. Cohort 3 recovery required two negative PCRs, clearance, or symptom resolution. This receptor was identified in a woman between 35 and 50 years old who had recovered from COVID-19. The sample was PBMCs or T cells enriched from blood (not recorded which). The chain joins TRBV19 to TRBJ2-2, with D perhaps matching TRBD2 (7 bases). This chain's CDR3 is CASTEGGANTGELFF. DNA for the CDR3: TGTGCCAGTACCGAAGGGGGGGCGAACACCGGGGAGCTGTTTTTT.